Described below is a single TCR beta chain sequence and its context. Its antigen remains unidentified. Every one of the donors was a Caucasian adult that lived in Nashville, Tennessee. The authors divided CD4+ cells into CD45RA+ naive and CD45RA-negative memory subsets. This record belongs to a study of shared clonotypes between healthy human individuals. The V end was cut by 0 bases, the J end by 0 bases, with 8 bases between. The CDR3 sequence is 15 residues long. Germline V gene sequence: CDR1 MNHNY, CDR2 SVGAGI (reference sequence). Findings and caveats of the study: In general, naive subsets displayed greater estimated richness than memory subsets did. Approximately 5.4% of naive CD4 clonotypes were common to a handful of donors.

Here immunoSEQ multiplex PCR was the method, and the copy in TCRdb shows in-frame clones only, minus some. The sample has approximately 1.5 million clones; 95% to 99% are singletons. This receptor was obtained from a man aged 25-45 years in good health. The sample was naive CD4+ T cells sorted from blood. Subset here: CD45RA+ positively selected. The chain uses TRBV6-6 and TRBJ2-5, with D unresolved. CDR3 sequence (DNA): TGTGCCAGCAGTTACTCGAGGCAGGACCAAGAGACCCAGTACTTC. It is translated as CASSYSRQDQETQYF.